The clone carrying this TCR beta chain was counted ten times or more. The target antigen is unknown. These data come from a study of regulatory T cells in long-lasting Graves disease. About the research overall: Over 5 years of antithyroid drugs plus positive TSH receptor antibodies defined persistent Graves' disease. Whole-study results and caveats: Clonotypes that were public and shared totalled some 2,900 in persistent patients versus over 800 in new patients.

As to time point: persistent/refractory GD, antithyroid drugs over 5 years with positive TRAb. TCR sequences were obtained from RNA taken from PBMCs. A peripheral blood sample, 8 to 10 milliliters in volume, was drawn into EDTA tubes. Building the TCR beta libraries relied on iRepertoire HTBI primers, and CDR3 regions underwent Arm-PCR. Methods used by the authors: Overall, samples carried 62 TRBV and about 14 TRBJ segments. TCRdb redid the calling of the multiplex PCR reads with MiXCR, one entry per CDR3 protein. TCRdb, not the original authors, processed these V and J calls. The sample lists around 450,000 distinct CDR3 sequences, 20% to 25% seen once, with about 6.6% in the top ten. The CDR3 sequence is 13 residues long. Deletions cut 6 bases from V and 1 base from J, with 9 bases between.

This sequence joins TRBV12-3 or TRBV12-4 and TRBJ1-1, with D perhaps TRBD1 (5 bases). The specimen was peripheral blood mononuclear cells (PBMCs), collected when the disease was refractory, from a patient treated with antithyroid drugs. The sequence came from a female donor with Graves disease. Here the CDR3 reads CASSLGPNTEAFF. The CDR3 bases are TGTGCCAGCAGCTTGGGGCCGAACACTGAAGCTTTCTTT.